Listed here are 4 T cell receptor beta chains from one sample, sequenced in a study of cytomegalovirus exposure and HLA in healthy donors. The primer mix had 60 Vbeta and 13 Jbeta primers. TCRdb keeps only in-frame clones here, not all; method: immunoSEQ multiplex PCR. This table holds some 180,000 clones, over 65% found once. The source material was PBMCs. All receptors derive from a woman aged 25 to 39 in good health and CMV-seronegative.

This chain connects TRBV27 to TRBJ1-1; unclear D gene. V was pared by 2 bases and J by 0 bases, with 10 bases between. This CDR3 comprises 15 residues. Germline V gene lookup returns CDR1 MNHEY and CDR2 SMNVEV (reference sequence). Here the CDR3 reads CASSLDRSVNTEAFF. The DNA of the CDR3 is TGTGCCAGCAGTTTAGATCGTTCAGTGAACACTGAAGCTTTCTTT.

The table lists this clone with a few counts. The chain is built from TRBV9 and TRBJ2-1; D is undetermined. This CDR3 contains 14 residues. V was cut by 4 bases and J by 6 bases, with 14 bases left in between. Germline V gene lookup returns CDR1 SGDLS and CDR2 YYNGEE. CDR3 protein: CASSPADTGNEQFF. Here the CDR3 DNA reads TGTGCCAGCAGCCCAGCCGACACCGGCAATGAGCAGTTCTTC.

This clone was observed a single time. The chain employs TRBV6-1 and TRBJ2-3; a possible D gene is TRBD2 (6 bases). This CDR3 has 13 residues. Germline CDR1 reads MNHNS; CDR2 reads SASEGT. Trimming left V 5 bases short and J 5 bases short, with 11 bases between. In DNA, the CDR3 is TGTGCCAGCAGTATACCGGGACTAGATACGCAGTATTTT. Translated: CASSIPGLDTQYF.

This clone was detected a few times. The chain recombines TRBV5-5 with TRBJ1-1; D possibly corresponds to TRBD1 (6 bases). The CDR3 extends over 14 amino acids. Between the trimmed V and J ends, which lost 7 bases and 0 bases, there was a span of 13 bases. Germline V gives CDR1 SGHKS, CDR2 YYEKEE (reference sequence). The CDR3 here is CASQWWDMNTEAFF. The CDR3 region has the DNA TGTGCCAGCCAGTGGTGGGACATGAACACTGAAGCTTTCTTT.